The T cell receptor (beta chain) described here comes from a study of shared clonotypes between healthy human individuals. Study results and caveats: Sampling covered nothing but blood. Tissue TCR repertoires likely differ from those found in blood. It was the few donors that limited the genetic and exposure-history diversity represented.

The assay was carried out at the deep level. Generated by immunoSEQ multiplex PCR, the TCRdb table keeps only in-frame clones and is missing some. The data hold hundreds of thousands of clones, with roughly four fifths observed a single time. This clone was recorded at least ten times. Its antigen is still unknown. The sample has other DNA sequences that encode this CDR3 too. In germline, CDR1 is GTSNPN, CDR2 SVGIG (reference sequence). The V end lost 0 bases, the J end lost 0 bases, and 11 bases lay between the germline ends. There are 15 residues in the CDR3. The donors, healthy adults who were HIV-negative, had experienced no recent acute infections or vaccinations.

The TCR comes from a woman between 40 and 50 years old in good health. Some clones in this sample may be carry-over from other donors' samples. This sequence joins TRBV30 and TRBJ1-1; D remains ambiguous. The sample consisted of PBMCs. The chain's CDR3 is CAWSVGPQLNTEAFF. In DNA form, the CDR3 reads TGTGCCTGGAGTGTAGGCCCTCAACTGAACACTGAAGCTTTCTTT.